This T cell receptor (beta chain) stems from a study of tumour-infiltrating T cells in Burkitt lymphoma. Study context: Overall and progression-free survival were predicted by productive clonality.

The CDR3 contains 12 residues. V was cut by 0 bases and J by 9 bases, with 7 bases left in between. Germline loops: CDR1 SGDLS, CDR2 YYNGEE. In this sample, this clone turned up a few times. Sequenced by immunoSEQ multiplex PCR; TCRdb stores in-frame clones only, minus some. The table includes a few thousand clones, under 20% detected once. The V and J genes are TRBV9 and TRBJ1-3; D gene uncertain. The sequencing sample was made of tumor tissue. This clonotype was sampled from a human donor with diffuse large B-cell lymphoma. Some clones in this sample may be carry-over from other donors' samples. CDR3 region: CASSVGGSTIYF. For the CDR3, the DNA is TGTGCCAGCAGCGTAGGGGGTTCCACCATATATTTT.